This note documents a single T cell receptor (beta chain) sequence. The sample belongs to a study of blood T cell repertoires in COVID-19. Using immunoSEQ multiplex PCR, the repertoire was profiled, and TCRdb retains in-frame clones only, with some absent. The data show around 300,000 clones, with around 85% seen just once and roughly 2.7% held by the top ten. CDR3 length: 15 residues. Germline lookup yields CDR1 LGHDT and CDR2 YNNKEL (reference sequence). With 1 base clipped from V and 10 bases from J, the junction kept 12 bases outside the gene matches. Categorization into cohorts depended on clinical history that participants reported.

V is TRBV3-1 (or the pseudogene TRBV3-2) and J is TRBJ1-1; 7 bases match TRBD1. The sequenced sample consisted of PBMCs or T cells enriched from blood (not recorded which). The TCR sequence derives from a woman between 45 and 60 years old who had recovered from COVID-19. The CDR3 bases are TGTGCCAGCAGCCAAGGTTACGACAGGGTGATGGGAGCTTTCTTT. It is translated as CASSQGYDRVMGAFF.